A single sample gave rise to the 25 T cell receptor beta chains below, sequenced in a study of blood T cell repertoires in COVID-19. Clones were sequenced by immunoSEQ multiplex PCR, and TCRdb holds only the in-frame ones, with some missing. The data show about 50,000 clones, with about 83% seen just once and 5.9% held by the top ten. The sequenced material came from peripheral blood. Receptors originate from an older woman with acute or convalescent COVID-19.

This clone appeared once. The CDR3 here is CAIRRTGETNSPLHF. The CDR3 region has the DNA TGTGCCATCAGGCGGACAGGGGAGACTAATTCACCCCTCCACTTT. V and J are TRBV10-3 and TRBJ1-6; 9 bases agree with TRBD1. The CDR3 loop spans 15 amino acids. V shed 6 bases and J 6 bases; nucleotides not matched to a gene: 6. Germline CDR1 ENHRY, CDR2 SYGVKD.

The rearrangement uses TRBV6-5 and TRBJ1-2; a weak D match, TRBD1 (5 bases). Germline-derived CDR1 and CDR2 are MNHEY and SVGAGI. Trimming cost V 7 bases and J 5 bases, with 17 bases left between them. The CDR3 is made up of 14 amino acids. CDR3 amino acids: CASNRAGLPYGYTF. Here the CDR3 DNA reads TGTGCCAGCAATCGTGCGGGGCTACCATATGGCTACACCTTC.

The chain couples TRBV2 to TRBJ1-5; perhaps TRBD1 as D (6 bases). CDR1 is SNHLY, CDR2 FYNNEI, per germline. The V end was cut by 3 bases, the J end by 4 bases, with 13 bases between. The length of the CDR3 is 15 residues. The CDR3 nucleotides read TGTGCCAGCAGTGATAGGACAGCGTCAAATCAGCCCCAGCATTTT. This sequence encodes CASSDRTASNQPQHF.

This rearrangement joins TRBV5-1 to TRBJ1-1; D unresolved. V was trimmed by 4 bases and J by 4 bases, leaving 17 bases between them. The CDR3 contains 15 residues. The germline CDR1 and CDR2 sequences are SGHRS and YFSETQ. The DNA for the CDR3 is TGCGCCAGCAGCCCGGAGAGGGCCCTGGGCACTGAAGCTTTCTTT. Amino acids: CASSPERALGTEAFF.

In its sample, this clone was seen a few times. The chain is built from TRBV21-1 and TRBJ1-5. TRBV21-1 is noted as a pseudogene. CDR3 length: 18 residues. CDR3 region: CASSKAYRGGASNQPQHF. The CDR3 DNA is TGTGCCAGCAGCAAAGCTTATCGGGGGGGAGCTTCCAATCAGCCCCAGCATTTT.

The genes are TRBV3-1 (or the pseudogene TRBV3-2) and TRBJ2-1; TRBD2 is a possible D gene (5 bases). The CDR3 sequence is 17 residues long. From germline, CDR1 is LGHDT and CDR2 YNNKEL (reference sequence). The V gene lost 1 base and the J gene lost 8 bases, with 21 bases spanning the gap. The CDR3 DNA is TGTGCCAGCAGCCAAGGATACCTCGGAGTAGCGTTAGATGAGCAGTTCTTC. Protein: CASSQGYLGVALDEQFF.

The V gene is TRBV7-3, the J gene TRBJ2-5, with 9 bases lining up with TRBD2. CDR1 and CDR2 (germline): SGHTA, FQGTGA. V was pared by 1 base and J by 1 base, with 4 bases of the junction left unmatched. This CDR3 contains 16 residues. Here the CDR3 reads CASSLNQRGVQETQYF. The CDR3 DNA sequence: TGTGCCAGCAGCTTAAACCAGCGGGGGGTCCAAGAGACCCAGTACTTC.

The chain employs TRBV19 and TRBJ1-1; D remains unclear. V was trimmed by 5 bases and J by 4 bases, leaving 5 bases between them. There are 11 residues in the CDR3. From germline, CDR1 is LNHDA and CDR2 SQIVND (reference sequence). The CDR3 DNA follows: TGTGCCAGTAGTGGGCTCACTGAAGCTTTCTTT. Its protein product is CASSGLTEAFF.

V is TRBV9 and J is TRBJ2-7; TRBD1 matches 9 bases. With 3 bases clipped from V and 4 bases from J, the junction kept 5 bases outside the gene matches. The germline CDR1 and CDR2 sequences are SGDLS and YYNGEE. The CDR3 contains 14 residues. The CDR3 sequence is CASSASTGGYEQYF. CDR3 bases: TGTGCCAGCAGCGCATCGACAGGGGGTTACGAGCAGTACTTC.

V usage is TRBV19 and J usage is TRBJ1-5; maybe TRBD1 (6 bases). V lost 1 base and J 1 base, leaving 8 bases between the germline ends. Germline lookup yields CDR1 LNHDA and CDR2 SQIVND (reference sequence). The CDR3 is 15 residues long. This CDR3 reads CASSIGQASNQPQHF. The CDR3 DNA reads TGTGCCAGTAGTATAGGACAGGCAAGCAATCAGCCCCAGCATTTT. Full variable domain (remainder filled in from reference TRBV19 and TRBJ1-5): DGGITQSPKYLFRKEGQNVTLSCEQNLNHDAMYWYRQDPGQGLRLIYYSQIVNDFQKGDIAEGYSVSREKKESFPLTVTSAQKNPTAFYLCASSIGQASNQPQHFGDGTRLSIL.

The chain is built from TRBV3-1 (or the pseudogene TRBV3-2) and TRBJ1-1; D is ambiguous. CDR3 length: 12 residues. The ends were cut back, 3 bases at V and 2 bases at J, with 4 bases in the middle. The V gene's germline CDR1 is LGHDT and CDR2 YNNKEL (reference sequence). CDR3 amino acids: CASSHPNTEAFF. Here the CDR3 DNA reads TGTGCCAGCAGCCACCCAAACACTGAAGCTTTCTTT.

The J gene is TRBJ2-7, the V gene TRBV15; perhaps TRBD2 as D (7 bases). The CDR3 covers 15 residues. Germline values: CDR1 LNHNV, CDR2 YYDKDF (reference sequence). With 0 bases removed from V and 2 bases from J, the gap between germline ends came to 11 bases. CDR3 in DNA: TGTGCCACCAGCAGAGAGCGGGGGCAAACCTACGAGCAGTACTTC. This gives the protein CATSRERGQTYEQYF.

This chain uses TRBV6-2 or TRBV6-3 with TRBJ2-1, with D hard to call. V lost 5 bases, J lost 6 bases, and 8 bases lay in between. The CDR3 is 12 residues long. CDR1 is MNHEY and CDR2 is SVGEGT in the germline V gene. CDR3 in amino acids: CASSQLVNEQFF. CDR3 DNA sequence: TGTGCCAGCAGTCAACTCGTCAATGAGCAGTTCTTC.

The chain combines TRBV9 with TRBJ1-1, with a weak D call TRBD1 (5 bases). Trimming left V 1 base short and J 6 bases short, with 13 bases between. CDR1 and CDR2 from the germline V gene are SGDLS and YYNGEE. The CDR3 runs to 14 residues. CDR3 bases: TGTGCCAGCAGCGTAATGGGCACGGGGGCTGAAGCTTTCTTT. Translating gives CASSVMGTGAEAFF.

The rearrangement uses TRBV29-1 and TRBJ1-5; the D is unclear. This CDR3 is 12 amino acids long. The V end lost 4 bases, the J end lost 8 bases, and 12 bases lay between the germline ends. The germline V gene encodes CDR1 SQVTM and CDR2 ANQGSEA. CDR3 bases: TGCAGCGTTGGTGCGGGCGGGGAGCCCCAGCATTTT. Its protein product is CSVGAGGEPQHF. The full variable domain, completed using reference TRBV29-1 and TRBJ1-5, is SAVISQKPSRDICQRGTSLTIQCQVDSQVTMMFWYRQQPGQSLTLIATANQGSEATYESGFVIDKFPISRPNLTFSTLTVSNMSPEDSSIYLCSVGAGGEPQHFGDGTRLSIL.

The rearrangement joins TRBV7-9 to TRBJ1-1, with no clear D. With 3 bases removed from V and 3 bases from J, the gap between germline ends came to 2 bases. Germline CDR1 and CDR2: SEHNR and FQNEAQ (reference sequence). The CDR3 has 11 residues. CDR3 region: CASSFDTEAFF. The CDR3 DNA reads TGTGCCAGCAGCTTCGACACTGAAGCTTTCTTT.

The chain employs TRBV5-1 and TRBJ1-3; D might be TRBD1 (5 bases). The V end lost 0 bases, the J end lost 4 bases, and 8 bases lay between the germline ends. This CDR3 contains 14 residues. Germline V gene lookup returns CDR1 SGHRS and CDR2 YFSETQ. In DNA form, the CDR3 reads TGCGCCAGCAGCTTGGAGGGGTTAGGAAACACCATATATTTT. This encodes CASSLEGLGNTIYF.

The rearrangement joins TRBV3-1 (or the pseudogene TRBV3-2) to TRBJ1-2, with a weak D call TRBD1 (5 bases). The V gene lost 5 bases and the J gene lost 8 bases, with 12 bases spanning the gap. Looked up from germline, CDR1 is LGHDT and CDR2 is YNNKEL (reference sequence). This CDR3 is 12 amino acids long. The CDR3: CASSLPGKGYTF. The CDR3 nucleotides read TGTGCCAGCAGCTTACCAGGGAAGGGCTACACCTTC.

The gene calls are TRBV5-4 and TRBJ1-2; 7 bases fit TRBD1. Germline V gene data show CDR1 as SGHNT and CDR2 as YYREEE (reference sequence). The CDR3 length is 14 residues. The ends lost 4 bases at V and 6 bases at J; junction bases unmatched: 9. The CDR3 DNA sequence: TGTGCCAGCAGCCCCCAGGGACAGACCCATGGCTACACCTTC. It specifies CASSPQGQTHGYTF.

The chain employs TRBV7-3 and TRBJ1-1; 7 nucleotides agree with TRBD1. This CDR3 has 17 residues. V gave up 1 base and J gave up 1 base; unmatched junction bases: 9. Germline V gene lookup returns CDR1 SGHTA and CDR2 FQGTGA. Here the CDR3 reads CASSLNAPTGSNTEAFF. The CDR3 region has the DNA TGTGCCAGCAGCTTAAACGCCCCGACAGGGTCGAACACTGAAGCTTTCTTT. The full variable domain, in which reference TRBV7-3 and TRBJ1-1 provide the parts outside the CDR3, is GAGVSQTPSNKVTEKGKYVELRCDPISGHTALYWYRQSLGQGPEFLIYFQGTGAADDSGLPNDRFFAVRPEGSVSTLKIQRTERGDSAVYLCASSLNAPTGSNTEAFFGQGTRLTVV.

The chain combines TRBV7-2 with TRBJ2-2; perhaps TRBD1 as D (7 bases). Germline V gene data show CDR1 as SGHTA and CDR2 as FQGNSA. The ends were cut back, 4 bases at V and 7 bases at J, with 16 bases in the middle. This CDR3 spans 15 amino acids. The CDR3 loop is CASSSLTGEVGELFF. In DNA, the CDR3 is TGTGCCAGCAGCTCACTAACAGGGGAGGTCGGGGAGCTGTTTTTT.

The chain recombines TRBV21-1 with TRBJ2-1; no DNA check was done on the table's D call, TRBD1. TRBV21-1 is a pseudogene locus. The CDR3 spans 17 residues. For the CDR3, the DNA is TGTGCCAGCAGCAGAAACGGGACAGGGGTTGGTGGCGATGAGCAGTTCTTC. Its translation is CASSRNGTGVGGDEQFF.

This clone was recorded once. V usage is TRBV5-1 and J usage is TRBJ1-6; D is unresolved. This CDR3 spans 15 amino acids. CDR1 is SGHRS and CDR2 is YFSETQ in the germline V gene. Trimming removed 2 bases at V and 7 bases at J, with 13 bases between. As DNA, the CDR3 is TGCGCCAGCAGCTTAACGACCAGCGGGAATTCACCCCTCCACTTT. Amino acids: CASSLTTSGNSPLHF.

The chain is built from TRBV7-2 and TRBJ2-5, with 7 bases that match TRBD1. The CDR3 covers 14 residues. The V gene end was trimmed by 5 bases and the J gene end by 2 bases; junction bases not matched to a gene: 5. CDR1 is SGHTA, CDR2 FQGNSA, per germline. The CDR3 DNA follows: TGTGCCAGCAGCCCCGCCAGGGGGCAAGAGACCCAGTACTTC. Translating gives CASSPARGQETQYF.

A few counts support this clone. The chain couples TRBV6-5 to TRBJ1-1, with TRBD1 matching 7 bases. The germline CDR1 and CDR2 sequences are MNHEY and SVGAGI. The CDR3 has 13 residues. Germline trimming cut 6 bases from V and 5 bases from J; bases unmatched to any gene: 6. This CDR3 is CASRQGRGTEAFF. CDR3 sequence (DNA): TGTGCCAGCAGACAGGGGAGAGGTACTGAAGCTTTCTTT.